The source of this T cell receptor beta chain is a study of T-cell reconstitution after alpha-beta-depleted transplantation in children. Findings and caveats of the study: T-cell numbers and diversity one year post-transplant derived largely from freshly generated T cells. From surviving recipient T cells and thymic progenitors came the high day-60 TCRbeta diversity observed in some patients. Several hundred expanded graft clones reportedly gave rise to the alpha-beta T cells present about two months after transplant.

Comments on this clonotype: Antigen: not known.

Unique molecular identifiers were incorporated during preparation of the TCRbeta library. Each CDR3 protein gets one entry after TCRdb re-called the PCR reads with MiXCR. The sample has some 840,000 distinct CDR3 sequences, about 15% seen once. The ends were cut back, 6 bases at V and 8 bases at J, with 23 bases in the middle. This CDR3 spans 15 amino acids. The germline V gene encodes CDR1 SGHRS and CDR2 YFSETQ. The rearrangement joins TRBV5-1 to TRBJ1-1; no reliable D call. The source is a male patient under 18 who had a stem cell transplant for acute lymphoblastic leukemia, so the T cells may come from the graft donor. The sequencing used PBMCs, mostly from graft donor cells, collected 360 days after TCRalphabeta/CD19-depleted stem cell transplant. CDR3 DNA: TGCGCCAGCACCTTATCTTGGACGGGCCCTGGGGAAGCTTTCTTT. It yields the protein CASTLSWTGPGEAFF.